A selection of T cell receptor beta chains follows, all from one sample in a study of T cell responses to AZD1222 COVID-19 vaccine. TCRdb's table, derived via immunoSEQ multiplex PCR, lists solely in-frame clones and lacks some. The profile covers more than 100,000 clones, with 88% appearing a single time and over 3% taken by the ten largest. The source material was peripheral blood, sampled on day 0 of AZD1222 vaccination. These receptors all stem from an adult in good health. Both conserved end residues are part of each CDR3. D genes are given only for firm matches. Clone size is shown for a subset of rows, as once, few, many or a class of expanded clone.

TRBV4-2	TRBD2	TRBJ2-3	NA	TGTGCCAGCAGCCCCGACCATGGACTAGAACAGTATTTT	CASSPDHGLEQYF
TRBV5-1	TRBD1	TRBJ1-5	NA	TGCGCCAGCAGCCCAGGGGGCACGGGTCAGCCCCAGCATTTT	CASSPGGTGQPQHF
TRBV5-5	TRBD1	TRBJ2-7	NA	TGTGCCAGCAGCGAATTCACCGGGACAGTATACGAGCAGTACTTC	CASSEFTGTVYEQYF
TRBV7-8	TRBD1	TRBJ1-1	few	TGTGCCAGCAGCTTATCTCACCCGACAGGGTATAAGGGCACTGAAGCTTTCTTT	CASSLSHPTGYKGTEAFF
TRBV6-6	TRBD1	TRBJ1-2	NA	TGTGCCAGCAGTTCGCAGGGGGACCCTAACTATGGCTACACCTTC	CASSSQGDPNYGYTF
TRBV19	NA	TRBJ1-3	NA	TGTGCCAGCGCCTTCTCTGGAAACACCATATATTTT	CASAFSGNTIYF
TRBV4-3	NA	TRBJ1-4	NA	TGCGCCAGCAGCCAAGGGCAGGGGAATGAAAAACTGTTTTTT	CASSQGQGNEKLFF
TRBV5-1	TRBD1	TRBJ1-1	NA	TGCGCCAGCAGCTTGGAGACAGGGTGGAACACTGAAGCTTTCTTT	CASSLETGWNTEAFF
TRBV7-2	TRBD2	TRBJ2-7	NA	TGTGCCAGCAGCTTAGTATCCGGGGGGGATCACGAGCAGTACTTC	CASSLVSGGDHEQYF
TRBV7-9	TRBD1	TRBJ1-5	NA	TGTGCCAGCAGCTTGGGACAGGGGGCTATATATGGCAATCAGCCCCAGCATTTT	CASSLGQGAIYGNQPQHF
TRBV27	NA	TRBJ1-6	once	TGTGCCAGCAGTTTCGAAGTAGATTCACCCCTCCACTTT	CASSFEVDSPLHF
TRBV6-5	TRBD1	TRBJ2-3	once	TGTGCCAGCAGTTTGGGACAGCCATCATTGGGTACGCAGTATTTT	CASSLGQPSLGTQYF
TRBV19	TRBD1	TRBJ1-2	NA	TGTGCCCCAGAAAGGGGGCCGAGGAGAGGCTACACCTTC	CAPERGPRRGYTF
TRBV16	NA	TRBJ1-2	NA	TGTGCCAGCAGCCAATCGCTCAGAAATGGCTACACCTTC	CASSQSLRNGYTF
TRBV21-1	NA	TRBJ1-1	NA	TGTGCCAGCAGCAAAAGGGGGATGAACACTGAAGCTTTCTTT	CASSKRGMNTEAFF
TRBV7-2	NA	TRBJ1-2	NA	TGTGCCAGCAGCCAAGCAACCTGGTTGGGCTACACCTTC	CASSQATWLGYTF
TRBV5-4	TRBD1	TRBJ2-3	NA	TGTGCCAGCAGCATCGGGACAGGCTCAGATACGCAGTATTTT	CASSIGTGSDTQYF
TRBV27	TRBD1	TRBJ1-2	NA	TGTGCCAGCACCCAGGACAGGAACTATGGCTACACCTTC	CASTQDRNYGYTF
TRBV5-5	NA	TRBJ1-2	NA	TGTGCCAGCAGCTTTTGGCCTACCGACAGAGGAGGCTACACCTTC	CASSFWPTDRGGYTF
TRBV7-9	TRBD1	TRBJ1-2	NA	TGTGCCAGCAGATTTAGTGGGGGACAGGGGCGCTACACCTTC	CASRFSGGQGRYTF
TRBV9	NA	TRBJ2-1	NA	TGTGCCAGCAGCGTAGTTCGCGGTGAGCAGTTCTTC	CASSVVRGEQFF
TRBV27	NA	TRBJ1-2	NA	TGTGCCAGCAGTTTGCCGGGGTATGGCTACACCTTC	CASSLPGYGYTF
TRBV6-5	NA	TRBJ1-1	NA	TGTGCCAGCGCGAACTTGGACGGGAACACTGAAGCTTTCTTT	CASANLDGNTEAFF
TRBV6-5	NA	TRBJ2-3	NA	TGTGCCAGCAGTCTATCAGATACGCAGTATTTT	CASSLSDTQYF
TRBV5-1	TRBD2	TRBJ2-3	few	TGCGCCAGCAGCTCGCCGGGACTAGCGGGGGGCGGAGGGAGCACAGATACGCAGTATTTT	CASSSPGLAGGGGSTDTQYF
TRBV3-1/TRBV3-2	NA	TRBJ2-5	NA	TGTGCCAGCAGCCCACCCTGGTGGGGGCAGCAAGAGACCCAGTACTTC	CASSPPWWGQQETQYF
TRBV11-3	NA	TRBJ2-1	NA	TGTGCCAGCAGCGCGCCCGGGGGGCTGGGTCGCAATGAGCAGTTCTTC	CASSAPGGLGRNEQFF
TRBV2	NA	TRBJ1-5	once	TGTGCCAGCGGGGTGCAGGGCAATCAGCCCCAGCATTTT	CASGVQGNQPQHF
TRBV6-2/TRBV6-3	NA	TRBJ2-3	NA	TGTGCCAGCAGTTACCTCGGGTTAGATACGCAGTATTTT	CASSYLGLDTQYF
TRBV9	TRBD1	TRBJ1-1	NA	TGTGCCAGCAGCTCTCTGGACAGGACGGACACTGAAGCTTTCTTT	CASSSLDRTDTEAFF
TRBV5-5	NA	TRBJ1-4	few	TGTGCCAGCAGCTTGGCCCCCGGGGGGGGAGATGAAAAACTGTTTTTT	CASSLAPGGGDEKLFF
TRBV5-4	NA	TRBJ1-2	NA	TGTGCCAGCAGCCGCCAGGGTCGGAACTATGGCTACACCTTC	CASSRQGRNYGYTF
TRBV19	NA	TRBJ2-5	NA	TGTGCCAGTAGTATGCCGGCAGGGATAGGTGAGACCCAGTACTTC	CASSMPAGIGETQYF
TRBV5-1	TRBD1	TRBJ1-1	NA	TGCGCCAGCAGCTTCCCGGCTGGACAGGGAAAGAACACTGAAGCTTTCTTT	CASSFPAGQGKNTEAFF
TRBV7-3	NA	TRBJ2-1	NA	TGTGCCAGCAGCTTATCTTCGGTGAATGAGCAGTTCTTC	CASSLSSVNEQFF
TRBV6-2/TRBV6-3	TRBD1	TRBJ2-7	once	TGTGCCAGCAGTCACGAGGGGACAGGGGCCTACGAGCAGTACTTC	CASSHEGTGAYEQYF
TRBV5-1	NA	TRBJ2-1	NA	TGCGCCAGCAGCTTGGCCGATAAAAGCGGAAATGAGCAGTTCTTC	CASSLADKSGNEQFF
TRBV12-3/TRBV12-4	NA	TRBJ1-2	NA	TGTGCCAGCAGTCCGCGGGAGTTCTATGGCTACACCTTC	CASSPREFYGYTF
TRBV6-5	NA	TRBJ1-2	NA	TGTGCCAGCAGTAAGGTTCAGGAAATCCGCTACACCTTC	CASSKVQEIRYTF
TRBV7-2	TRBD2	TRBJ2-1	NA	TGTGCCAGCAGAGTCGGGGGGGCCAAGAATGAGCAGTTCTTC	CASRVGGAKNEQFF
TRBV4-3	NA	TRBJ1-5	NA	TGCGCCAGCAGCCAAGATTTATCGGGCAGGGACAATCAGCCCCAGCATTTT	CASSQDLSGRDNQPQHF
TRBV4-3	NA	TRBJ1-2	NA	TGCGCCAGCAGCCAAGACCAACAGGGTAACTATGGCTACACCTTC	CASSQDQQGNYGYTF
TRBV13	TRBD1	TRBJ2-5	NA	TGTGCCAGCAGCCCCGTGTCAGGGGGCTGGGAGACCCAGTACTTC	CASSPVSGGWETQYF
TRBV13	NA	TRBJ1-6	NA	TGTGCCAGCAGCCCGGGACGGAGGAGCTCCTATAATTCACCCCTCCACTTT	CASSPGRRSSYNSPLHF
TRBV27	NA	TRBJ2-7	few	TGTGCCAGCAGTTCCTCCTACGAGCAGTACTTC	CASSSSYEQYF
TRBV7-2	TRBD1	TRBJ1-5	NA	TGTGCCAGCAGCCCGGGGACAGGGTTTGCCCAGCATTTT	CASSPGTGFAQHF
TRBV14	NA	TRBJ2-1	NA	TGTGCCAGCAGCCAAGGACTGACTGTGGGGAATGAGCAGTTCTTC	CASSQGLTVGNEQFF
TRBV6-5	NA	TRBJ1-6	NA	TGTGCCAGCAGGTCCGGGACGGACTATTCACCCCTCCACTTT	CASRSGTDYSPLHF
TRBV19	TRBD2	TRBJ2-1	once	TGTGCCAGTAGTATAGACCCTAGCGGGCAGTTCTTC	CASSIDPSGQFF
TRBV16	NA	TRBJ1-1	NA	TGTGCCAGCAGCCAAAGGCCGGGGGCCGACACTGAAGCTTTCTTT	CASSQRPGADTEAFF
TRBV6-1	TRBD1	TRBJ1-4	NA	TGTGCCAGCAGTGAAGGACAGGGGGTTGAAAAACTGTTTTTT	CASSEGQGVEKLFF
TRBV7-9	NA	TRBJ1-2	NA	TGTGCCAGCAGCCCCACAGTGGGCTATGGCTACACCTTC	CASSPTVGYGYTF
TRBV3-1/TRBV3-2	TRBD1	TRBJ1-6	few	TGTGCCAGCAGCCTTAGGACAGGGAACAATTCACCCCTCCACTTT	CASSLRTGNNSPLHF
TRBV5-1	NA	TRBJ2-3	NA	TGCGCCAGCAGCTTTGGGGGCGCCGGCACAGATACGCAGTATTTT	CASSFGGAGTDTQYF